The rows below give T cell receptor beta chains drawn from one sample of a study of shared clonotypes between healthy human individuals. Sequenced by immunoSEQ multiplex PCR; TCRdb stores in-frame clones only, minus some. The sample carries millions of clones, just over 90% recorded once. The sample was naive CD4+ T cells sorted from blood. The receptors were sampled from a man between 18 and 29 years old in good health. Both conserved end residues are part of each CDR3. A D gene is named only where the DNA matches it firmly. The size field is filled for only some rows; it gives once, few, many or a size class.

clone size: NA; D gene: NA; CDR3 length: 13; J gene: TRBJ1-2; V gene: TRBV5-4; CDR3 protein: CASSLWDNYGYTF; CDR3 DNA: TGTGCCAGCAGCTTGTGGGATAACTATGGCTACACCTTC
clone size: NA; D gene: NA; CDR3 length: 16; J gene: TRBJ2-5; V gene: TRBV30; CDR3 protein: CAWTPKDRGGSETQYF; CDR3 DNA: TGTGCCTGGACCCCCAAAGACAGGGGAGGGTCGGAGACCCAGTACTTC
clone size: NA; D gene: NA; CDR3 length: 15; J gene: TRBJ2-7; V gene: TRBV7-9; CDR3 protein: CASSSYRDVRGEQYF; CDR3 DNA: TGTGCCAGCAGCTCATACCGGGACGTAAGGGGAGAGCAGTACTTC
clone size: NA; D gene: NA; CDR3 length: 12; J gene: TRBJ1-6; V gene: TRBV30; CDR3 protein: CAWTGQNSPLHF; CDR3 DNA: TGTGCCTGGACAGGGCAGAATTCACCCCTCCACTTT
clone size: few; D gene: TRBD1; CDR3 length: 15; J gene: TRBJ1-1; V gene: TRBV5-1; CDR3 protein: CASSLGTGMNTEAFF; CDR3 DNA: TGCGCCAGCAGCTTAGGGACAGGGATGAACACTGAAGCTTTCTTT
clone size: NA; D gene: NA; CDR3 length: 14; J gene: TRBJ1-3; V gene: TRBV7-2; CDR3 protein: CASSLASDGLPIYF; CDR3 DNA: TGTGCCAGCAGCTTAGCATCTGACGGCCTCCCCATATATTTT
clone size: NA; D gene: NA; CDR3 length: 14; J gene: TRBJ2-2; V gene: TRBV6-5; CDR3 protein: CASSYSSHTGELFF; CDR3 DNA: TGTGCCAGCAGTTACTCGTCACACACCGGGGAGCTGTTTTTT
clone size: NA; D gene: TRBD1; CDR3 length: 15; J gene: TRBJ1-5; V gene: TRBV5-1; CDR3 protein: CASSPGQYSNQPQHF; CDR3 DNA: TGCGCCAGCAGCCCGGGACAGTATAGCAATCAGCCCCAGCATTTT
clone size: NA; D gene: NA; CDR3 length: 15; J gene: TRBJ1-4; V gene: TRBV5-1; CDR3 protein: CASSFASATNEKLFF; CDR3 DNA: TGCGCCAGCAGCTTCGCGAGTGCAACTAATGAAAAACTGTTTTTT
clone size: NA; D gene: TRBD2; CDR3 length: 15; J gene: TRBJ2-1; V gene: TRBV7-2; CDR3 protein: CASSWQGLAGNEQFF; CDR3 DNA: TGTGCCAGCAGCTGGCAAGGACTAGCAGGCAATGAGCAGTTCTTC
clone size: NA; D gene: NA; CDR3 length: 15; J gene: TRBJ1-2; V gene: TRBV9; CDR3 protein: CASSVDAFLLYGYTF; CDR3 DNA: TGTGCCAGCAGCGTAGACGCTTTTCTCCTTTATGGCTACACCTTC
clone size: NA; D gene: TRBD1; CDR3 length: 14; J gene: TRBJ1-1; V gene: TRBV28; CDR3 protein: CASRPGGRNTEAFF; CDR3 DNA: TGTGCCAGCAGGCCAGGGGGCAGGAACACTGAAGCTTTCTTT
clone size: once; D gene: NA; CDR3 length: 13; J gene: TRBJ2-1; V gene: TRBV6-5; CDR3 protein: CASSSRGGLEQFF; CDR3 DNA: TGTGCCAGCAGTTCGAGGGGGGGCCTTGAGCAGTTCTTC
clone size: NA; D gene: NA; CDR3 length: 17; J gene: TRBJ1-4; V gene: TRBV29-1; CDR3 protein: CSVVGTDSVTTNEKLFF; CDR3 DNA: TGCAGCGTTGTTGGGACGGATAGCGTGACAACTAATGAAAAACTGTTTTTT
clone size: NA; D gene: NA; CDR3 length: 12; J gene: TRBJ1-2; V gene: TRBV9; CDR3 protein: CASSVLRGGYTF; CDR3 DNA: TGTGCCAGCAGCGTCTTACGGGGGGGCTACACCTTC
clone size: NA; D gene: NA; CDR3 length: 14; J gene: TRBJ2-7; V gene: TRBV5-4; CDR3 protein: CASSLEGLLLEQYF; CDR3 DNA: TGTGCCAGCAGCTTGGAGGGCCTCCTCCTCGAGCAGTACTTC
clone size: NA; D gene: TRBD2; CDR3 length: 16; J gene: TRBJ2-1; V gene: TRBV6-4; CDR3 protein: CASSDQLAERGNEQFF; CDR3 DNA: TGTGCCAGCAGTGACCAACTAGCGGAGCGTGGAAATGAGCAGTTCTTC
clone size: NA; D gene: NA; CDR3 length: 15; J gene: TRBJ2-1; V gene: TRBV18; CDR3 protein: CASSPKIQGGNEQFF; CDR3 DNA: TGTGCCAGCTCACCCAAAATACAGGGGGGGAATGAGCAGTTCTTC
clone size: NA; D gene: TRBD2; CDR3 length: 16; J gene: TRBJ2-5; V gene: TRBV7-2; CDR3 protein: CASSSGTSGSWETQYF; CDR3 DNA: TGTGCCAGCAGCTCCGGGACTAGCGGGAGCTGGGAGACCCAGTACTTC
clone size: NA; D gene: NA; CDR3 length: 15; J gene: TRBJ1-2; V gene: TRBV11-2; CDR3 protein: CASSSTSGSSGGYTF; CDR3 DNA: TGTGCCAGCAGCTCAACCTCCGGGTCTTCGGGTGGCTACACCTTC
clone size: NA; D gene: NA; CDR3 length: 15; J gene: TRBJ2-3; V gene: TRBV6-6; CDR3 protein: CASSYRLGGTDTQYF; CDR3 DNA: TGTGCCAGCAGTTACAGACTCGGGGGCACAGATACGCAGTATTTT
clone size: NA; D gene: NA; CDR3 length: 13; J gene: TRBJ1-4; V gene: TRBV5-1; CDR3 protein: CASSLSGNEKLFF; CDR3 DNA: TGCGCCAGCAGCTTGTCGGGGAATGAAAAACTGTTTTTT
clone size: NA; D gene: TRBD1; CDR3 length: 18; J gene: TRBJ2-5; V gene: TRBV5-1; CDR3 protein: CASSLGHLDRVNQETQYF; CDR3 DNA: TGCGCCAGCAGCTTGGGGCACTTGGACAGGGTAAACCAAGAGACCCAGTACTTC
clone size: NA; D gene: NA; CDR3 length: 14; J gene: TRBJ1-1; V gene: TRBV28; CDR3 protein: CASSFATTNTEAFF; CDR3 DNA: TGTGCCAGCAGTTTTGCGACAACGAACACTGAAGCTTTCTTT
clone size: NA; D gene: NA; CDR3 length: 16; J gene: TRBJ2-5; V gene: TRBV4-1; CDR3 protein: CASSPKEAGLLETQYF; CDR3 DNA: TGCGCCAGCAGCCCTAAAGAGGCGGGGCTCTTGGAGACCCAGTACTTC
clone size: once; D gene: NA; CDR3 length: 17; J gene: TRBJ1-3; V gene: TRBV7-9; CDR3 protein: CASSSTVIGTPGNTIYF; CDR3 DNA: TGTGCCAGCAGCTCTACGGTAATCGGGACGCCTGGAAACACCATATATTTT
clone size: once; D gene: NA; CDR3 length: 13; J gene: TRBJ1-1; V gene: TRBV6-1; CDR3 protein: CASNHNKNTEAFF; CDR3 DNA: TGTGCCAGCAACCATAACAAGAACACTGAAGCTTTCTTT
clone size: NA; D gene: NA; CDR3 length: 14; J gene: TRBJ1-2; V gene: TRBV27; CDR3 protein: CASSLSGVGYGYTF; CDR3 DNA: TGTGCCAGCAGTTTATCGGGGGTAGGGTATGGCTACACCTTC
clone size: NA; D gene: NA; CDR3 length: 15; J gene: TRBJ1-1; V gene: TRBV4-3; CDR3 protein: CASSRLGGEGTEAFF; CDR3 DNA: TGCGCCAGCAGCCGCCTGGGGGGGGAGGGGACTGAAGCTTTCTTT
clone size: NA; D gene: NA; CDR3 length: 13; J gene: TRBJ2-7; V gene: TRBV25-1; CDR3 protein: CASSAEGPYEQYF; CDR3 DNA: TGTGCCAGCAGTGCGGAGGGCCCCTACGAGCAGTACTTC